A selection of T cell receptor beta chains follows, all from one sample in a study of cytomegalovirus exposure and HLA in healthy donors. Using immunoSEQ multiplex PCR, the repertoire was profiled, and TCRdb retains in-frame clones only, with some absent. The sample totals about 200,000 clones; its top ten clones hold roughly 1.2%. Material: PBMCs. The receptor set was obtained from a girl aged 2-9 years in good health and CMV-seropositive. The CDR3 runs from the conserved cysteine through the conserved F or W. The D gene is left open where the match is weak.

TRBV5-4	TRBJ2-3	TRBD2	TGTGCCAGCAGCGGTAATCGGCTAGCGGGAGTACCTAACTTCACAGATACGCAGTATTTT	CASSGNRLAGVPNFTDTQYF
TRBV19	TRBJ2-7	-	TGTGCCAGTAGTATAGCTGGTTCTAACGAGCAGTACTTC	CASSIAGSNEQYF
TRBV29-1	TRBJ2-1	-	TGCAGCGTTGATTCGGGAAATGAGCAGTTCTTC	CSVDSGNEQFF
TRBV19	TRBJ1-5	-	TGTGCCAGTAGTATAGCAGGGAATCAGCCCCAGCATTTT	CASSIAGNQPQHF
TRBV10-2	TRBJ2-3	TRBD2	TGCGCCAGCAGTGAGTCCCGACTAGCGGGAGAAACAGATACGCAGTATTTT	CASSESRLAGETDTQYF
TRBV9	TRBJ2-5	-	TGTGCCAGCAGCCCCTGGGACTTTGAGACCCAGTACTTC	CASSPWDFETQYF
TRBV25-1	TRBJ2-1	-	TGTGCCAGCAGTGTCGCGGGTTCCTACAATGAGCAGTTCTTC	CASSVAGSYNEQFF
TRBV27	TRBJ2-1	-	TGTGCCAGCAGTCTCCGACTCGCGCGTGAGCAGTTCTTC	CASSLRLAREQFF
TRBV7-6	TRBJ1-4	TRBD1	TGTGCCAGCAGCCCGGGACAGGGAAATGAAAAACTGTTTTTT	CASSPGQGNEKLFF
TRBV18	TRBJ1-3	-	TGTGCCAGCTCACCACTTCGTTTTGGGGCCAGCTCTGGAAACACCATATATTTT	CASSPLRFGASSGNTIYF
TRBV28	TRBJ2-2	-	TGTGCCAGCCAACCGGGGAACACCGGGGAGCTGTTTTTT	CASQPGNTGELFF
TRBV19	TRBJ2-7	TRBD2	TGTGCCAGTAGTATTAGCGGGAGCTCGTACGAGCAGTACTTC	CASSISGSSYEQYF
TRBV5-5	TRBJ1-5	-	TGTGCCAGCAGATTTACCTCCGCGAGCAATCAGCCCCAGCATTTT	CASRFTSASNQPQHF
TRBV5-8	TRBJ2-7	-	TGTGCCAGCAGCCGGCGTGGGGGAGGCAGGGACGAGCAGTACTTC	CASSRRGGGRDEQYF
TRBV11-1	TRBJ2-1	TRBD2	TGTGCCAGCAGCTTAAATGCTGCGGGGACTAGCGGGAGAAATGAGCAGTTCTTC	CASSLNAAGTSGRNEQFF
TRBV7-6	TRBJ2-2	TRBD2	TGTGCCAGCAGCTTAGCAGCGGGAGTAGCCGGGGAGCTGTTTTTT	CASSLAAGVAGELFF
TRBV4-2	TRBJ2-2	TRBD2	TGTGCCAGCAGCCACGAATCCCCAGGACTAGGGAACACCGGGGAGCTGTTTTTT	CASSHESPGLGNTGELFF
TRBV29-1	TRBJ2-7	-	TGCAGCGTTCGAGACGGACAGACCTACGAGCAGTACTTC	CSVRDGQTYEQYF
TRBV2	TRBJ2-1	TRBD2	TGTGCCAGCAGAGTCCTAGCGGGAGGGGAGCAGTTCTTC	CASRVLAGGEQFF
TRBV19	TRBJ1-1	TRBD1	TGTGCCAGTAGTGCCAGGGGGGCTGAAGCTTTCTTT	CASSARGAEAFF
TRBV28	TRBJ2-6	-	TGTGCCAGCCAGGGGACCGCCGGGGCCAACGTCCTGACTTTC	CASQGTAGANVLTF
TRBV9	TRBJ1-5	-	TGTGCCAGCAGCGCCGACACGAATCAGCCCCAGCATTTT	CASSADTNQPQHF
TRBV19	TRBJ2-7	TRBD2	TGTGCCAGTAGTATCCCAGCACAAGCGGGAGTACCCTACGAGCAGTACTTC	CASSIPAQAGVPYEQYF
TRBV15	TRBJ2-7	TRBD2	TGTGCCACCAGCAGAGATCACCACGGGGGGTCCTACGAGCAGTACTTC	CATSRDHHGGSYEQYF
TRBV4-1	TRBJ2-7	-	TGCGCCAGCAGCCAAGATCTAAAACGGAGCTCCTACGAGCAGTACTTC	CASSQDLKRSSYEQYF
TRBV6-5	TRBJ1-1	-	TGTGCCAGCAGTTACTCGACAGAAGCTTTCTTT	CASSYSTEAFF
TRBV28	TRBJ2-7	-	TGTGCCAGCAACGCCGAAACTACCTACGAGCAGTACTTC	CASNAETTYEQYF
TRBV9	TRBJ2-2	-	TGTGCCAGCAGCAACATCCGGGGTACCGGGGAGCTGTTTTTT	CASSNIRGTGELFF
TRBV28	TRBJ2-7	-	TGTGCCAGCAGTTCAGGTAACTACGAGCAGTACTTC	CASSSGNYEQYF
TRBV28	TRBJ1-2	-	TGTGCCAGCACCCCTAGGAGTTGGAACCACTACACCTTC	CASTPRSWNHYTF
TRBV19	TRBJ2-7	TRBD1	TGTGCCACAAAAGACAGGGCCTACGAGCAGTACTTC	CATKDRAYEQYF
TRBV27	TRBJ1-5	-	TGTGCCAGCAGTTCCGTGAATCAGCCCCAGCATTTT	CASSSVNQPQHF
TRBV18	TRBJ1-1	-	TGTGCCAGCTCACCACCGGCAGGGCACACTGAAGCTTTCTTT	CASSPPAGHTEAFF
TRBV25-1	TRBJ2-7	TRBD2	TGTGCCACCAGTTTAGCGGGCGGGTCCTACGAGCAGTACTTC	CATSLAGGSYEQYF
TRBV27	TRBJ2-2	TRBD1	TGTGCCAGCAGACAGGGGGGATATTCCGGGGAGCTGTTTTTT	CASRQGGYSGELFF
TRBV5-5	TRBJ2-3	-	TGTGCCAGCAGCAAAGGGGCCAGGGCCCACACAGATACGCAGTATTTT	CASSKGARAHTDTQYF
TRBV5-1	TRBJ2-3	TRBD1	TGCGCCAGCAGCGACGGACAGGGTATAACAGATACGCAGTATTTT	CASSDGQGITDTQYF
TRBV11-2	TRBJ1-5	TRBD1	TGTGCCAGCAGCCTCTCTCCGGACAGGGGTCGCGAGCCCCAGCATTTT	CASSLSPDRGREPQHF
TRBV12-5	TRBJ2-2	-	TGTGCTAGTGGTTTGTTCTCCGGGAACACCGGGGAGCTGTTTTTT	CASGLFSGNTGELFF
TRBV7-9	TRBJ2-7	TRBD1	TGTGCCAGCAGCTTATCCCGACAGGGAGTTATGTTTCCCTACGAGCAGTACTTC	CASSLSRQGVMFPYEQYF
TRBV6-1	TRBJ2-6	TRBD1	TGTGCCACAGGACAGGGAACCGTTGGGGCCAACGTCCTGACTTTC	CATGQGTVGANVLTF
TRBV9	TRBJ1-6	TRBD1	TGTGCCAGCAGTCGAGACAGGGCCCATTCACCCCTCCACTTT	CASSRDRAHSPLHF
TRBV19	TRBJ1-1	TRBD1	TGTGCCAGTAGTCCCCCCCGACAGGGCCTGATGAACACTGAAGCTTTCTTT	CASSPPRQGLMNTEAFF
TRBV5-1	TRBJ1-5	TRBD1	TGCGCCAGCAGCCCCGATTCAGGGGGACAGCCCCAGCATTTT	CASSPDSGGQPQHF
TRBV2	TRBJ1-1	TRBD1	TGTGCCAGCAGTGAAGTGGACAGGGTCACTGAAGCTTTCTTT	CASSEVDRVTEAFF
TRBV15	TRBJ1-5	-	TGTGCCACCAGCGGCTCCCCCGGAGGGTGGGGTCAGCCCCAGCATTTT	CATSGSPGGWGQPQHF
TRBV4-2	TRBJ1-3	-	TGTGCCAGCAGCCAAGATAGGCAGGGATACACCATATATTTT	CASSQDRQGYTIYF
TRBV19	TRBJ1-3	-	TGTGCCAGTATTCGCAGGGGCCTCTCTGGAAACACCATATATTTT	CASIRRGLSGNTIYF
TRBV10-1	TRBJ1-1	-	TGCGCCAGCAGTGAGGGCAGGCTGAACACTGAAGCTTTCTTT	CASSEGRLNTEAFF
TRBV28	TRBJ2-7	-	TGTGCCAGCAATGGGACACCGACCTACGAGCAGTACTTC	CASNGTPTYEQYF
TRBV2	TRBJ2-3	TRBD1	TGTGCCAGCAGTACCGGGACAGGGAGGATCCCAGATACGCAGTATTTT	CASSTGTGRIPDTQYF
TRBV10-3	TRBJ1-5	-	TGTGCCATCAGTGAGTCTGCAGGGTTGGGGCAGCCCCAGCATTTT	CAISESAGLGQPQHF
TRBV11-1	TRBJ1-2	TRBD1	TGTGCCAGCAGCTCAGGACAGGACTATGGCTACACCTTC	CASSSGQDYGYTF
TRBV2	TRBJ2-3	-	TGTGCCAGCAGGTTGGAAGGGGCCGCTTACACGCAGTATTTT	CASRLEGAAYTQYF
TRBV15	TRBJ1-1	TRBD1	TGTGCCACCAGCAGAGGTCTTGCGGACAGGGGGCTGAACACTGAAGCTTTCTTT	CATSRGLADRGLNTEAFF
TRBV7-9	TRBJ1-1	-	TGTGCCAGCAGCTCGACAGTAACTAACACTGAAGCTTTCTTT	CASSSTVTNTEAFF
TRBV6-1	TRBJ2-7	-	TGTGCCAGCAGTGAAGTTGACGGGAGAAGGGGAGGAGAGCAGTACTTC	CASSEVDGRRGGEQYF
TRBV29-1	TRBJ1-2	TRBD1	TGCAGCGTTGAAGATACTCTCACGATCCGCGGGACAGACTATGGCTACACCTTC	CSVEDTLTIRGTDYGYTF